This T cell receptor beta chain was sequenced in a study of T cell clusters in autoimmune cytopenias. Study-wide points: Compared with active autoimmune hepatitis patients, healthy donors showed approximately 3.3-fold more exclusive TRB clusters.

TRB was amplified by touch-down multiplex PCR, primer pools A and B combined. TCRdb re-called the multiplex PCR reads and gives one entry per CDR3 protein, without DNA. The table counts fewer than 3,500 distinct CDR3 sequences; roughly 26% lies in the top ten. About 37,500 genome equivalents of blood DNA were amplified for TRB. The germline V gene has CDR1 MNHEY and CDR2 SVGAGI. This CDR3 region has 16 residues. According to its frequency, this clonotype is medium-sized. The antigen remains undetermined. The TCR comes from a human donor with an autoimmune cytopenia or autoimmune hepatitis (not recorded which). Material for sequencing was peripheral blood. This chain links TRBV6-5 with TRBJ2-7; the D gene TCRdb calls, TRBD2, cannot be checked with no DNA. CDR3 amino acids: CASSVFGSPSFYEQYF.